The T cell receptor (beta chain) described here comes from a study of graft-versus-host responses after intestinal transplantation. About the research overall: Following induction with anti-thymocyte globulin, all recipients were given tacrolimus and steroids for around three years. Study results and caveats: GvH clone levels peaked in circulation, and this peak was associated with early post-transplant HvG declines. Ileal or blood samples showed some GvH clones first, and such clones were also found in recipient marrow.

V gave up 0 bases and J gave up 2 bases; unmatched junction bases: 8. CDR1 and CDR2 from the germline V gene are SGHRS and YFSETQ. The CDR3 has 16 amino acids. The table came from immunoSEQ multiplex PCR; TCRdb's copy has only in-frame clones and leaves some out. Among around 9,500 clones, roughly 90% were seen once, and the ten largest hold roughly 9.5%. Comments on this clone: Its antigen is currently unknown. Other DNA sequences in this specimen translate into the identical CDR3.

This rearrangement joins TRBV5-1 to TRBJ2-7; 7 bases map to TRBD2. The receptor's source is a human patient who received an intestinal transplant, so some T cells may come from the graft donor. The source was PBMCs, collected 242 days after intestinal transplant. The CDR3 loop is CASSLEGTNRAYEQYF. The CDR3 DNA reads as TGCGCCAGCAGCTTGGAGGGGACTAATCGGGCCTACGAGCAGTACTTC. The full variable domain, in which reference TRBV5-1 and TRBJ2-7 provide the parts outside the CDR3, is KAGVTQTPRYLIKTRGQQVTLSCSPISGHRSVSWYQQTPGQGLQFLFEYFSETQRNKGNFPGRFSGRQFSNSRSEMNVSTLELGDSALYLCASSLEGTNRAYEQYFGPGTRLTVT.